This T cell receptor (beta chain) was identified during a study of cytomegalovirus exposure and HLA in healthy donors. Regarding the study as a whole: Overall, roughly 170 TCR beta chains were annotated as cytomegalovirus-associated.

Notes on this clone: As yet, its antigen is unknown.

The germline gives CDR1 SGHVS, CDR2 FQNEAQ. This CDR3 is 15 amino acids long. V lost 2 bases and J lost 1, with 12 bases in between. Primers included in the PCR were 60 Vbeta and 13 Jbeta primers. The data were produced by immunoSEQ multiplex PCR, yet TCRdb's version contains in-frame clones alone and is incomplete. Among around 140,000 clones listed, approximately 82% were seen once. The sequenced material came from PBMCs. This clonotype was obtained from a man aged 35 to 55 in good health and CMV-seronegative. V and J are TRBV7-8 and TRBJ2-7, with D possibly TRBD1 on 6 matching bases. This chain's CDR3 is CASSLTGLRSYEQYF. The DNA for the CDR3 is TGTGCCAGCAGCTTAACAGGGCTTAGGTCCTACGAGCAGTACTTC.